The 11 T cell receptor beta chains reported below all come from one sample, sequenced in a study of neoadjuvant anti-PD-1 for oral cavity cancer. This table comes from immunoSEQ multiplex PCR, and its TCRdb copy is limited to in-frame clones, with some not included. The sample has approximately 45,000 clones, about three quarters seen once. Sample time point: after neoadjuvant nivolumab, at surgical resection. Sequencing was performed on PBMCs, taken after nivolumab (anti-PD-1) treatment. The receptors here all came from a person between 40 and 85 years old with oral cavity squamous cell carcinoma.

V gene TRBV19 combines with J gene TRBJ2-3, with no clear D. The germline V gene has CDR1 LNHDA and CDR2 SQIVND (reference sequence). With 6 bases removed from V and 0 bases from J, the gap between germline ends came to 10 bases. The CDR3 is 14 residues long. CDR3: CASRNVMSTDTQYF. The CDR3, as DNA: TGTGCCAGTAGAAACGTAATGAGCACAGATACGCAGTATTTT.

The rearrangement links TRBV7-2 to TRBJ1-6; 12 bases fit TRBD1. This CDR3 spans 15 amino acids. Germline V CDR1 and CDR2: SGHTA, FQGNSA. V was pared by 5 bases and J by 12 bases, with 8 bases of the junction left unmatched. The CDR3, as DNA: TGTGCCAGCAGCCGTTCCGGGACAGGGGGCGGACCCCTCCACTTT. Amino acids: CASSRSGTGGGPLHF.

The genes are TRBV2 and TRBJ2-7; TRBD2 matches at 9 bases. CDR1 is SNHLY, CDR2 FYNNEI, per germline. V lost 7 bases and J lost 5; bases outside the gene matches: 3. CDR3 length: 12 amino acids. The CDR3 is CASNSGSDEQYF. The CDR3 nucleotides read TGTGCCAGCAATAGCGGGAGCGACGAGCAGTACTTC.

Comment on this clone: A read error may produce the germline difference seen at one junction end. The chain uses TRBV6-1 and TRBJ2-7, with no clear D. The CDR3 sequence is 15 residues long. Germline CDR1 MNHNS, CDR2 SASEGT. The chain's CDR3 is CASSEDVASSYEQYF. In DNA, the CDR3 is TGTGCCAGCAGCGAAGATGTCGCCAGCTCCTACGAGCAGTACTTC.

J is TRBJ2-7 and V is TRBV7-8; 8 positions match TRBD1. V lost 1 base and J lost 6; bases outside the gene matches: 8. This CDR3 region has 15 residues. Germline CDR1 SGHVS, CDR2 FQNEAQ. The CDR3 is CASSLVGQGAGEQYF. In DNA form, the CDR3 reads TGTGCCAGCAGCTTAGTGGGGCAGGGGGCCGGCGAGCAGTACTTC.

This chain uses TRBV19 with TRBJ1-2, with 10 bases aligning to TRBD1. Germline assignment: CDR1 LNHDA and CDR2 SQIVND (reference sequence). CDR3 size: 13 residues. Trimming took 6 bases from V and 7 from J; bases not matched to a gene: 5. CDR3 sequence reads: CASRDRGTGGYTF. The DNA for the CDR3 is TGTGCCAGTAGGGACAGGGGGACAGGTGGCTACACCTTC.

V is TRBV5-1 and J is TRBJ1-2; a possible D gene is TRBD1 (5 bases). Germline V CDR1 and CDR2: SGHRS, YFSETQ. Trimming removed 5 bases at V and 8 bases at J, with 19 bases between. CDR3 length: 14 residues. The CDR3 DNA sequence: TGCGCCAGCAGTGATATCGGGGGGACGGCGGGCTACACCTTC. It encodes CASSDIGGTAGYTF.

This clone was picked up one time. The V and J genes are TRBV6-1 and TRBJ1-2, with D tentatively TRBD1 (5 bases). The germline CDR1 and CDR2 sequences are MNHNS and SASEGT. V was cut by 4 bases and J by 0 bases, with 9 bases left in between. The CDR3 covers 14 residues. The CDR3 DNA reads as TGTGCCAGCAGTGCGGGACGGACTAACTATGGCTACACCTTC. This translates into CASSAGRTNYGYTF.

This chain joins TRBV7-9 and TRBJ1-4; 7 nucleotides line up with TRBD1. The CDR3 is 16 residues long. The ends lost 5 bases at V and 0 bases at J; junction bases unmatched: 6. From germline, CDR1 is SEHNR and CDR2 FQNEAQ (reference sequence). CDR3 coding DNA: TGTGCCAGCAGCAAAAGGGACAGTGCAACTAATGAAAAACTGTTTTTT. It codes for CASSKRDSATNEKLFF.

This chain links TRBV27 with TRBJ2-1; D not resolved. The CDR3 length is 17 residues. From germline, CDR1 is MNHEY and CDR2 SMNVEV (reference sequence). Trimming cost V 2 bases and J 10 bases, with 24 bases left between them. The CDR3 DNA sequence: TGTGCCAGCAGTTTAGGCCCCCAAAGCGCGCTTCAATGGGAGCAGTTCTTC. This sequence encodes CASSLGPQSALQWEQFF.

This chain uses TRBV7-9 with TRBJ1-6; TRBD1 is a possible D gene (6 bases). V was cut by 2 bases and J by 10 bases, with 15 bases left in between. The CDR3 runs 15 residues. Germline V lookup: CDR1 SEHNR, CDR2 FQNEAQ (reference sequence). The CDR3 coding sequence is TGTGCCAGCAGCTTATTGGGGAGGACAGACTCACCCCTCCACTTT. It encodes CASSLLGRTDSPLHF. The variable domain in full, completed from reference TRBV7-9 and TRBJ1-6, reads DTGVSQNPRHKITKRGQNVTFRCDPISEHNRLYWYRQTLGQGPEFLTYFQNEAQLEKSRLLSDRFSAERPKGSFSTLEIQRTEQGDSAMYLCASSLLGRTDSPLHFGNGTRLTVT.